Listed below are T cell receptor beta chains from one sample, sequenced in a study of blood T cell repertoires in COVID-19. Profiled with immunoSEQ multiplex PCR; TCRdb holds only in-frame clones, not every one. The table lists roughly 200,000 clones, 89% of them singletons. Sequenced material: PBMCs or T cells enriched from blood (not recorded which). Receptors were obtained from a woman aged 40 to 50 with acute COVID-19. Each CDR3 is given with its conserved first and last residue. The D gene is left open where the match is weak. Expanded clones get a size class; other rows say once, few or many, or leave the size out.

cdr3_length d_call clone_size j_call v_call cdr3_aa cdr3_nt
15 TRBD1 NA TRBJ2-1 TRBV5-1 CASSLVTGGSDEQFF TGCGCCAGCAGCTTGGTGACAGGGGGTTCGGATGAGCAGTTCTTC
15 NA once TRBJ2-1 TRBV11-2 CASSFDGRPHNEQFF TGTGCCAGCAGCTTCGACGGGAGACCCCACAATGAGCAGTTCTTC
15 TRBD2 NA TRBJ2-2 TRBV5-4 CASSLLAGGTGELFF TGTGCCAGCAGCTTGTTAGCGGGGGGAACCGGGGAGCTGTTTTTT
13 NA NA TRBJ1-6 TRBV6-5 CASSPGYNSPLHF TGTGCCAGCAGTCCAGGGTATAATTCACCCCTCCACTTT
14 NA once TRBJ1-4 TRBV5-3 CARSPKFRVEKLFF TGTGCCAGAAGCCCCAAGTTCAGGGTCGAAAAACTGTTTTTT
16 NA NA TRBJ2-2 TRBV19 CASSIIEGTVAGELFF TGTGCCAGTAGTATAATTGAGGGAACGGTTGCCGGGGAGCTGTTTTTT
15 NA once TRBJ2-3 TRBV7-2 CASSWTGGGTDTQYF TGTGCCAGCAGCTGGACGGGGGGCGGCACAGATACGCAGTATTTT
15 NA few TRBJ2-7 TRBV3-1/TRBV3-2 CASSQVVGAVYEQYF TGTGCCAGCAGCCAAGTCGTGGGGGCAGTCTACGAGCAGTACTTC
13 NA NA TRBJ1-4 TRBV2 CATKKGANEKLFF TGTGCCACCAAAAAAGGGGCTAATGAAAAACTGTTTTTT
12 NA many TRBJ2-5 TRBV29-1 CSVDGQRETQYF TGCAGCGTTGACGGGCAGCGGGAGACCCAGTACTTC
16 TRBD2 NA TRBJ2-2 TRBV9 CASSATSGGAFGELFF TGTGCCAGCAGCGCGACTAGCGGGGGGGCCTTCGGGGAGCTGTTTTTT
14 NA NA TRBJ1-2 TRBV28 CASSLFASGYGYTF TGTGCCAGCAGTTTATTCGCGTCAGGCTATGGCTACACCTTC
17 TRBD2 many TRBJ2-7 TRBV27 CASSLRLAGTSAYEQYF TGTGCCAGCAGTTTAAGGTTAGCGGGAACCTCTGCGTACGAGCAGTACTTC
14 TRBD1 NA TRBJ2-2 TRBV6-6 CASSYRGLNGELFF TGTGCCAGCAGTTACAGGGGGCTAAACGGGGAGCTGTTTTTT
18 TRBD2 NA TRBJ2-2 TRBV18 CASSPAASGRLSTGELFF TGTGCCAGCTCACCCGCGGCTAGCGGGCGGTTGAGCACCGGGGAGCTGTTTTTT
15 TRBD2 NA TRBJ2-3 TRBV9 CASSSTGGPTDTQYF TGTGCCAGCAGCTCCACGGGGGGGCCCACAGATACGCAGTATTTT
12 NA NA TRBJ1-1 TRBV6-5 CASSSAGTEAFF TGTGCCAGCTCCTCGGCGGGGACTGAAGCTTTCTTT
12 TRBD1 NA TRBJ1-1 TRBV29-1 CSVQGESTEAFF TGCAGCGTACAGGGGGAGAGTACTGAAGCTTTCTTT
13 NA NA TRBJ1-2 TRBV6-5 CASSYRGHQAYTF TGTGCCAGCAGTTACCGAGGACACCAAGCCTACACCTTC
16 NA NA TRBJ2-7 TRBV5-1 CASSALEGLSSYEQYF TGCGCCAGCAGCGCATTAGAGGGTTTGAGCTCCTACGAGCAGTACTTC
16 TRBD1 NA TRBJ2-7 TRBV5-1 CASSSPSGGASYEQYF TGCGCCAGCAGCTCACCATCAGGGGGCGCTTCCTACGAGCAGTACTTC
15 NA NA TRBJ2-5 TRBV18 CASSRQLLQQETQYF TGTGCCAGCTCACGCCAGTTATTACAGCAAGAGACCCAGTACTTC
12 TRBD1 few TRBJ1-1 TRBV2 CASSRDRTYAFF TGTGCCAGCAGCCGGGACAGAACCTACGCTTTCTTT
18 TRBD2 NA TRBJ2-1 TRBV7-8 CASSTGLAGWGSYNEQFF TGTGCCAGCAGCACGGGACTAGCGGGATGGGGCTCCTACAATGAGCAGTTCTTC
14 NA NA TRBJ1-1 TRBV5-1 CASSSGDLNTEAFF TGCGCCAGCAGTTCCGGTGATTTGAACACTGAAGCTTTCTTT
13 TRBD1 NA TRBJ2-7 TRBV19 CASSIGDSYEQYF TGTGCCAGTAGTATAGGGGACAGTTACGAGCAGTACTTC
16 TRBD1 NA TRBJ2-5 TRBV10-1 CASSDQRQGGQETQYF TGCGCCAGCAGTGACCAACGACAGGGGGGGCAGGAGACCCAGTACTTC
15 TRBD2 NA TRBJ2-1 TRBV27 CASSLAGGTYNEQFF TGTGCCAGCAGTTTAGCGGGGGGGACCTACAATGAGCAGTTCTTC
16 TRBD2 NA TRBJ2-7 TRBV15 CATSREAAGGRYEQYF TGTGCCACCAGCAGAGAAGCTGCGGGAGGAAGATACGAGCAGTACTTC
16 TRBD1 NA TRBJ1-4 TRBV4-1 CASSHRPGQVVEKLFF TGCGCCAGCAGCCACCGACCGGGACAGGTCGTAGAAAAACTGTTTTTT
16 NA once TRBJ2-5 TRBV6-5 CASSYFGGVGQETQYF TGTGCCAGCAGTTACTTTGGGGGCGTCGGACAAGAGACCCAGTACTTC
15 TRBD1 once TRBJ2-5 TRBV5-1 CASSLLTGKQETQYF TGCGCCAGCAGCTTACTGACAGGGAAGCAAGAGACCCAGTACTTC
15 NA NA TRBJ2-5 TRBV18 CASSSLPGHRETQYF TGTGCCAGCTCATCACTTCCTGGCCACCGCGAGACCCAGTACTTC
15 TRBD2 NA TRBJ2-7 TRBV7-2 CASSTSSGRDYEQYF TGTGCCAGCAGTACTTCTAGCGGGAGGGACTACGAGCAGTACTTC
16 TRBD2 NA TRBJ2-5 TRBV25-1 CASQRLTSGSWETQYF TGTGCCAGCCAGAGATTGACTAGCGGGAGCTGGGAGACCCAGTACTTC
18 TRBD1 NA TRBJ1-4 TRBV4-3 CASSQGIGTGTQQEKLFF TGCGCCAGCAGCCAAGGGATCGGGACAGGGACCCAGCAGGAAAAACTGTTTTTT
13 NA few TRBJ2-3 TRBV28 CASRATSTDTQYF TGTGCCAGCAGAGCGACTAGCACAGATACGCAGTATTTT